Below are 9 T cell receptor beta chains sequenced from a single sample in a study of T-cell reconstitution after alpha-beta-depleted transplantation in children. Points from the study as a whole: Several hundred expanded graft clones reportedly supplied alpha-beta T cells about two months after transplant.

These receptors' antigens are unknown. A library of TCRbeta sequences, prepared with unique molecular identifiers, was generated. From the PCR reads, TCRdb called clonotypes with MiXCR, one entry per CDR3 protein. Of fewer than 35,000 distinct CDR3 sequences detected, about 6.8% appear once; the ten largest clones hold roughly 27%. The sequences come from peripheral blood, collected 60 days after TCRalphabeta/CD19-depleted stem cell transplant. The receptors here all came from a child less than two years old who had a stem cell transplant for acute myeloid leukemia, so the T cells may come from the graft donor.

This clonotype was detected ten times or more. The chain has TRBV7-6 and TRBJ2-7; D may be TRBD1 (5 bases). Trimming cost V 5 bases and J 6 bases, with 17 bases left between them. The CDR3 loop spans 14 amino acids. Germline assignment: CDR1 SGHVS and CDR2 FNYEAQ. The CDR3 bases are TGTGCCAGCAGCGCTTGGACAAGTGAGGCCGAGCAGTACTTC. Its protein is CASSAWTSEAEQYF.

This clonotype has ten or more counts. For the CDR3, the DNA is TGCAGTGCTAGGAGCAGGGGCGGGACTGAAGCTTTCTTT. Translated, it gives CSARSRGGTEAFF. The chain uses TRBV20-1 and TRBJ1-1, with a possible D match to TRBD1 (6 bases). The CDR3 spans 13 residues. With 3 bases removed from V and 5 bases from J, the gap between germline ends came to 13 bases. Germline V CDR1 and CDR2: DFQATT, SNEGSKA (reference sequence).

This clonotype has ten or more counts. The gene calls are TRBV3-1 and TRBJ2-5; no clear D gene. CDR1 LGHDT and CDR2 YNNKEL come from the germline V gene (reference sequence). Trimming cost V 5 bases and J 5 bases, with 21 bases left between them. This CDR3 is built from 16 residues. CDR3 bases: TGTGCCAGCAGCATTGCAGTTTGGGTTACCGGGGAGACCCAGTACTTC. Translated, it gives CASSIAVWVTGETQYF.

Many counts were recorded for this clonotype. This chain connects TRBV9 to TRBJ2-7; 8 bases match TRBD1. This CDR3 spans 14 amino acids. V lost 4 bases and J lost 2; bases outside the gene matches: 5. The V gene's germline CDR1 is SGDLS and CDR2 YYNGEE. The CDR3 loop reads CASSPTGQAYEQYF. The CDR3 DNA follows: TGTGCCAGCAGCCCGACGGGACAGGCCTACGAGCAGTACTTC.

This clonotype was counted many times. The CDR3 loop is CASRGLAGSPGELFF. CDR3 DNA: TGTGCCAGCAGAGGACTAGCGGGAAGCCCCGGGGAGCTGTTTTTT. This chain joins TRBV27 and TRBJ2-2, with TRBD2 matching over 12 bases. J was trimmed by 6 bases and V by 6 bases; bases with no gene match: 5. The CDR3 sequence is 15 residues long. Germline V gene data show CDR1 as MNHEY and CDR2 as SMNVEV (reference sequence).

This clonotype occurred many times. The chain is built from TRBV19 and TRBJ1-5, with 7 nucleotides matching TRBD1. Germline CDR1 and CDR2: LNHDA and SQIVND (reference sequence). The J segment lost 7 bases and the V segment lost 2 bases, leaving 8 bases of the junction unmatched. CDR3 length: 15 amino acids. CDR3: CASSITPTGYQPQHF. In nucleotides, the CDR3 is TGTGCCAGTAGTATAACCCCGACAGGGTACCAGCCCCAGCATTTT.

This clonotype was picked up many times. The chain recombines TRBV20-1 with TRBJ1-2; D ambiguous. V gave up 6 bases and J gave up 1 base, with 12 bases separating them. The V gene's germline CDR1 is DFQATT and CDR2 SNEGSKA (reference sequence). CDR3 length: 13 amino acids. CDR3 DNA sequence: TGCAGTGCCATGACAACTTTTAACTATGGCTACACCTTC. This codes for CSAMTTFNYGYTF.

This clonotype came up many times. The V and J genes are TRBV25-1 and TRBJ2-1; tentative D call: TRBD2 (6 bases). V dropped 5 bases and J dropped 4 bases, with 12 bases sitting between them. The CDR3 loop spans 14 amino acids. Per the germline V gene, CDR1 is MGHDK and CDR2 is SYGVNS. The CDR3 sequence: CASSRVAAYNEQFF. CDR3 in DNA: TGTGCCAGCAGTAGGGTAGCGGCTTACAATGAGCAGTTCTTC. The complete variable domain, with remaining parts taken from reference TRBV25-1 and TRBJ2-1, reads EADIYQTPRYLVIGTGKKITLECSQTMGHDKMYWYQQDPGMELHLIHYSYGVNSTEKGDLSSESTVSRIRTEHFPLTLESARPSHTSQYLCASSRVAAYNEQFFGPGTRLTVL.

CDR3 sequence (DNA): TGTGCCACCAGCAGAGATGGCGGGACCGGCGGGGAGCTGTTTTTT. This sequence encodes CATSRDGGTGGELFF. The chain employs TRBV15 and TRBJ2-2; tentative D call: TRBD2 (6 bases). CDR3 length: 15 residues. Germline CDR1 reads LNHNV; CDR2 reads YYDKDF (reference sequence). V lost 0 bases to trimming and J lost 7 bases, with 12 bases between them.